This passage covers 24 T cell receptor beta chains from one sample sequenced in a study of early T cells in non-severe SARS-CoV-2 infection (dated by TCRdb to the early 2020s). The method behind the library was 5' RACE. Sequencing was carried out with a NextSeq 500. TCRdb reran the public reads through fastp at Q25 and MiXCR, keeping productive beta chains. Rows matching on CDR3 protein sequence are summarized as one entry with the most common DNA and genes. The sample table lists more than 25,000 distinct CDR3 sequences, roughly a tenth of them with a count of one. The ten largest clonotypes hold roughly an eighth of the sample. Sequenced material: whole blood. These receptors were collected from an adult who was a healthcare worker with PCR-confirmed SARS-CoV-2 infection or an uninfected control (not recorded which).

This clonotype was seen repeatedly, ten times or more. V is TRBV7-2 and J is TRBJ2-3, with 10 bases fitting TRBD2. Losses at the gene ends were 5 bases for V and 3 bases for J; bases not matched to a gene: 8. Germline V gene lookup returns CDR1 SGHTA and CDR2 FQGNSA. This CDR3 comprises 16 residues. Written as DNA, the CDR3 is TGTGCCAGCAGCCCAAGGCCGGGACTAGCGACAGATACGCAGTATTTT. Its translation: CASSPRPGLATDTQYF.

Notes on this clonotype: This is likely a read error, given that the CDR3 carries no conserved phenylalanine or tryptophan at its end. This chain connects TRBV5-1 to TRBJ1-1; 8 bases are shared with TRBD1. This CDR3 is built from 14 residues. The germline V gene has CDR1 SGHRS and CDR2 YFSETQ. J gave up 5 bases and V 3 bases, and 6 bases lay outside the gene matches. Here the CDR3 DNA reads TGCGCCAGCAGCTCTTCCAGGGGGCAAACTGAAGCTTTCATT. This encodes CASSSSRGQTEAFI.

The chain links TRBV12-3 or TRBV12-4 to TRBJ1-5, with no clear D. Between the trimmed V and J ends, which lost 3 bases and 0 bases, there was a span of 6 bases. The CDR3 sequence is 14 residues long. Here the CDR3 reads CASSFSVSNQPQHF. The CDR3, as DNA: TGTGCCAGCAGTTTTAGCGTTAGCAATCAGCCCCAGCATTTT.

This clonotype was recorded at least ten times. J is TRBJ2-6 and V is TRBV6-5; D is unresolved. Germline lookup yields CDR1 MNHEY and CDR2 SVGAGI. This CDR3 spans 15 amino acids. Trimming cost V 2 bases and J 0 bases, with 5 bases left between them. The CDR3: CASSYGRSGANVLTF. The CDR3 nucleotides read TGTGCCAGCAGTTACGGGCGCTCTGGGGCCAACGTCCTGACTTTC.

The table lists this clonotype with many counts. J is TRBJ2-1 and V is TRBV7-9; 7 positions match TRBD2. The V gene end was trimmed by 5 bases and the J gene end by 4 bases; junction bases not matched to a gene: 5. Germline CDR1 is SEHNR and CDR2 is FQNEAQ (reference sequence). There are 14 residues in the CDR3. The CDR3 nucleotides are TGTGCCAGCAGCCCCACGGGGGGTTACAATGAGCAGTTCTTC. Amino acid sequence: CASSPTGGYNEQFF.

This clonotype was detected many times. The chain joins TRBV7-9 to TRBJ2-1; a possible D gene is TRBD1 (5 bases). Germline V lookup: CDR1 SEHNR, CDR2 FQNEAQ (reference sequence). V was trimmed by 4 bases and J by 4 bases, leaving 17 bases between them. The CDR3 sequence is 16 residues long. The CDR3 sequence: CASSSTDNWGYNEQFF. As DNA, the CDR3 is TGTGCCAGCAGCTCCACGGACAACTGGGGATACAATGAGCAGTTCTTC.

This clonotype occurred many times. V usage is TRBV7-9 and J usage is TRBJ1-3; perhaps TRBD1 as D (5 bases). Trimming stripped 11 bases from V and 4 bases from J, with 9 bases between. Germline V gives CDR1 SEHNR, CDR2 FQNEAQ (reference sequence). The CDR3 length is 11 residues. CDR3 sequence reads: CAGQVGNTIYF. The CDR3 DNA reads as TGTGCCGGACAAGTCGGAAACACCATATATTTT.

This clonotype was seen more than once but under ten times. This chain joins TRBV6-1 and TRBJ1-5, with TRBD1 identical over 7 bases. Per the germline V gene, CDR1 is MNHNS and CDR2 is SASEGT. With V trimmed by 10 bases and J by 0 bases, 9 bases remained unmatched. The length of the CDR3 is 15 residues. The CDR3 DNA reads as TGTGCCACTGGGACAGCGGCCTATAGCAATCAGCCCCAGCATTTT. Translating it yields CATGTAAYSNQPQHF.

This clonotype was detected ten times or more. The genes are TRBV20-1 and TRBJ2-7; TRBD2 matches 7 bases. This CDR3 is built from 13 residues. The germline V gene encodes CDR1 DFQATT and CDR2 SNEGSKA (reference sequence). The V segment lost 5 bases and the J segment 0 bases; nucleotides outside the gene matches: 4. CDR3 coding DNA: TGCAGTGCTGGGGGAGGGATCTCCTACGAGCAGTACTTC. Amino acids: CSAGGGISYEQYF.

This sequence joins TRBV10-1 and TRBJ1-5; a possible D gene is TRBD1 (6 bases). Germline CDR1 is WNHNN and CDR2 is SYGVQD (reference sequence). The V end lost 4 bases, the J end lost 5 bases, and 9 bases lay between the germline ends. The CDR3 has 13 amino acids. The CDR3 bases are TGCGCCAGCAGTGTGGAGGGGGATCAGCCCCAGCATTTT. This gives the protein CASSVEGDQPQHF.

This clonotype has just a few counts. The chain is built from TRBV7-2 and TRBJ2-3, with no clear D. The CDR3 totals 15 residues. Between the trimmed V and J ends, which lost 1 base and 1 base, there was a span of 9 bases. Germline V gives CDR1 SGHTA, CDR2 FQGNSA. This chain's CDR3 is CASSLVGRRTDTQYF. The CDR3 DNA is TGTGCCAGCAGCTTAGTAGGACGCCGCACAGATACGCAGTATTTT.

This clonotype was found a few times. The rearrangement links TRBV5-1 to TRBJ1-1; TRBD1 is a possible D gene (5 bases). Trimming removed 7 bases from V and 8 bases from J, with 21 bases in between. Germline V lookup: CDR1 SGHRS, CDR2 YFSETQ. This CDR3 spans 14 amino acids. DNA of the CDR3: TGCGCCAGCGTTGATACGGCGGGGGTCCAAGAAGCTTTCTTT. This translates into CASVDTAGVQEAFF.

A few counts support this clonotype. V gene TRBV20-1 combines with J gene TRBJ2-5; 9 bases are a match to TRBD2. The length of the CDR3 is 15 residues. The germline V gene encodes CDR1 DFQATT and CDR2 SNEGSKA (reference sequence). Trimming at V came to 6 bases and at J to 7 bases, leaving 15 bases not matched to a gene. CDR3 amino acids: CSARRLAGPGGTQYF. CDR3 DNA sequence: TGCAGTGCCAGGAGGCTAGCGGGGCCGGGGGGGACCCAGTACTTC.

This clonotype was counted ten times or more. This rearrangement joins TRBV6-4 to TRBJ2-2, with D possibly matching TRBD1 (5 bases). The V gene lost 4 bases and the J gene lost 5 bases, with 11 bases spanning the gap. The CDR3 has 14 amino acids. CDR1 MRHNA and CDR2 SNTAGT come from the germline V gene. In nucleotides, the CDR3 is TGTGCCAGCAGTGCCACCCCAGGGACCGGGGAGCTGTTTTTT. Translation gives CASSATPGTGELFF.

The chain combines TRBV4-3 with TRBJ1-4; D is uncertain. CDR3 length: 14 amino acids. The V end was cut by 1 base, the J end by 5 bases, with 8 bases between. CDR1 is LGHNA and CDR2 is YSLEER in the germline V gene. Written as DNA, the CDR3 is TGCGCCAGCAGCCAAGGGCGTTGGAATGAAAAACTGTTTTTT. It translates to CASSQGRWNEKLFF.

CDR3 bases: TGTGCCAGCAGCTTTTCGTCGAGTAGCTGGGGTATGTACAATGAGCAGTTCTTC. Its protein product is CASSFSSSSWGMYNEQFF. V gene TRBV7-2 combines with J gene TRBJ2-1; D remains unclear. The germline CDR1 and CDR2 sequences are SGHTA and FQGNSA. This CDR3 has 18 residues. V dropped 3 bases and J dropped 4 bases, with 22 bases sitting between them.

This clonotype was seen ten or more times. V gene TRBV29-1 combines with J gene TRBJ2-5; a possible D gene is TRBD2 (6 bases). V was shortened by 7 bases and J by 2 bases, with 26 bases between the two germline ends. The CDR3 is 17 residues long. Germline V gives CDR1 SQVTM, CDR2 ANQGSEA. CDR3 in DNA: TGCAGCGCTCCCTCTTCGCCTAGCGCCTGGGGGCAAGAGACCCAGTACTTC. Translation: CSAPSSPSAWGQETQYF.

This chain connects TRBV7-2 to TRBJ2-1; D may be TRBD1 (6 bases). V shed 5 bases and J shed 6 bases, with 17 bases lying between them. The CDR3 runs to 15 residues. Germline V lookup: CDR1 SGHTA, CDR2 FQGNSA. DNA for the CDR3: TGTGCCAGCAGCCCCGACAGGAAGGGGGTCAATGAGCAGTTCTTC. It specifies CASSPDRKGVNEQFF.

This clonotype was seen many times. The CDR3 coding sequence is TGCGCCAGCAGCCGCGGACAGTCCACTGAAGCTTTCTTT. Its protein product is CASSRGQSTEAFF. J is TRBJ1-1 and V is TRBV4-1, with a tentative D call TRBD1 (6 bases). This CDR3 comprises 13 residues. V lost 4 bases, J lost 4 bases, and 10 bases lay in between. Germline V gene sequence: CDR1 MGHRA, CDR2 YSYEKL.

The V and J genes are TRBV6-1 and TRBJ2-3; 12 bases align to TRBD2. Germline V lookup: CDR1 MNHNS, CDR2 SASEGT. The trim removed 4 bases at V and 5 bases at J, leaving 7 bases unmatched. The CDR3 length is 16 residues. CDR3 loop: CASSALAGGSGDTQYF. For the CDR3, the DNA is TGTGCCAGCAGTGCCCTAGCGGGGGGGAGCGGAGATACGCAGTATTTT.

The table lists this clonotype with a few counts. The chain links TRBV7-3 to TRBJ2-2; TRBD2 matches at 7 bases. J gave up 6 bases and V 4 bases, and 14 bases lay outside the gene matches. The CDR3 has 17 amino acids. CDR1 is SGHTA and CDR2 is FQGTGA in the germline V gene. This CDR3 is CASSSPRGGKISGELFF. DNA for the CDR3: TGTGCCAGCAGCTCCCCCCGGGGAGGGAAGATATCCGGGGAGCTGTTTTTT.

This clonotype was seen many times. The chain employs TRBV7-3 and TRBJ2-1; D is possibly TRBD2 (6 bases). The CDR3 has 14 amino acids. V was shortened by 0 bases and J by 5 bases, with 8 bases between the two germline ends. From germline, CDR1 is SGHTA and CDR2 FQGTGA. The DNA for the CDR3 is TGTGCCAGCAGCTTAACTTCGGGGGACAATGAGCAGTTCTTC. Translation gives CASSLTSGDNEQFF.

The chain recombines TRBV7-7 with TRBJ2-1, with D perhaps matching TRBD1 or TRBD2 (6 bases each). The CDR3 is 13 amino acids. Germline V gene lookup returns CDR1 SSHAT and CDR2 FNYEAQ (reference sequence). With 2 bases removed from V and 8 bases from J, the gap between germline ends came to 10 bases. CDR3 nucleotide sequence: TGTGCCAGCAGCTTATGGGGGGCAGATGAGCAGTTCTTC. Residues: CASSLWGADEQFF.

The rearrangement uses TRBV6-5 and TRBJ1-1; perhaps TRBD1 as D (5 bases). With 6 bases removed from V and 2 bases from J, the gap between germline ends came to 13 bases. The CDR3 is made up of 14 amino acids. The germline gives CDR1 MNHEY, CDR2 SVGAGI. DNA of the CDR3: TGTGCCAGCAGCACTCCGGGACCTAACACTGAAGCTTTCTTT. Its translation: CASSTPGPNTEAFF.